These 31 T cell receptor beta chains originate from one sample sequenced in a study of cytomegalovirus exposure and HLA in healthy donors. The PCR contained 60 Vbeta and 13 Jbeta primers. The repertoire was sequenced with immunoSEQ multiplex PCR; TCRdb's copy has only in-frame clones and lacks some. The sample lists under 200,000 clones, 75% to 85% occurring once. Sequencing was performed on PBMCs. All receptors derive from a woman in her fifties or sixties in good health and CMV-seronegative.

This CDR3 reads CASSPQGPSTDTQYF. In DNA, the CDR3 is TGTGCCAGCTCACCCCAGGGTCCTAGCACAGATACGCAGTATTTT. The chain recombines TRBV18 with TRBJ2-3; maybe TRBD1 (5 bases). The germline V gene has CDR1 KGHSH and CDR2 LQKENI. The V gene lost 3 bases and the J gene lost 0 bases, with 10 bases spanning the gap. The CDR3 loop spans 15 amino acids.

The chain uses TRBV9 and TRBJ1-1; 7 bases agree with TRBD1. V dropped 3 bases and J dropped 4; count of bases not matched to a gene: 9. Germline-derived CDR1 and CDR2 are SGDLS and YYNGEE. The CDR3 runs to 15 residues. The CDR3 spells CASSDQGDGVTEAFF. The DNA for the CDR3 is TGTGCCAGCAGCGACCAGGGGGATGGGGTCACTGAAGCTTTCTTT.

This clone was seen more than once but under ten times. The chain links TRBV11-2 to TRBJ1-5; D is possibly TRBD1 (5 bases). The CDR3 is 14 residues long. The V end lost 5 bases, the J end lost 3 bases, and 11 bases lay between the germline ends. Germline V gene data show CDR1 as SGHAT and CDR2 as FQNNGV. For the CDR3, the DNA is TGTGCCAGCAGCGCGGGACGGAACAATCAGCCCCAGCATTTT. This gives the protein CASSAGRNNQPQHF.

As for this clone: Other DNA sequences in the sample encode the same CDR3. This chain joins TRBV4-1 and TRBJ2-7, with D possibly matching TRBD2 (5 bases). This CDR3 spans 14 amino acids. The V end lost 1 base, the J end lost 3 bases, and 10 bases lay between the germline ends. CDR1 is MGHRA, CDR2 YSYEKL, per germline. CDR3 loop: CASSQGTGNYEQYF. The CDR3 DNA follows: TGCGCCAGCAGCCAAGGGACGGGAAACTACGAGCAGTACTTC.

This clone is medium-sized by share. This rearrangement joins TRBV7-9 to TRBJ2-2; a possible D gene is TRBD2 (6 bases). CDR1 is SEHNR, CDR2 FQNEAQ, per germline (reference sequence). V was clipped by 3 bases and J by 6 bases, with 8 bases between them. The CDR3 covers 13 residues. CDR3 region: CASSLEGSGELFF. The DNA for the CDR3 is TGTGCCAGCAGCTTGGAGGGGTCCGGGGAGCTGTTTTTT.

This clone occurred once. The genes are TRBV28 and TRBJ2-7, with D perhaps matching TRBD1 (6 bases). The CDR3 covers 13 residues. CDR1 is MDHEN, CDR2 SYDVKM, per germline. In DNA, the CDR3 is TGTACCACCGGCGTACAGGGCTCCTACGAGCAGTACTTC. It yields the protein CTTGVQGSYEQYF.

The chain couples TRBV6-6 to TRBJ2-1, with a weak D call TRBD2 (7 bases). Germline CDR1 MNHNY, CDR2 SVGAGI (reference sequence). The CDR3 has 15 amino acids. V was shortened by 2 bases and J by 5 bases, with 13 bases between the two germline ends. In DNA, the CDR3 is TGTGCCAGCAGTTACCGCGGGGGCGACAACAATGAGCAGTTCTTC. Translation gives CASSYRGGDNNEQFF.

CDR3 sequence (DNA): TGTGCCAGCACTGCGGGACAGGGCCGGGACATTCAGTACTTC. Its translation is CASTAGQGRDIQYF. V gene TRBV6-1 combines with J gene TRBJ2-4; 9 nucleotides agree with TRBD1. J was trimmed by 8 bases and V by 7 bases; bases with no gene match: 9. The CDR3 contains 14 residues. Germline assignment: CDR1 MNHNS and CDR2 SASEGT.

This clone was counted between two and nine times. The gene calls are TRBV5-4 and TRBJ2-7, with 8 bases fitting TRBD2. V lost 0 bases to trimming and J lost 2 bases; unmatched junction nucleotides: 13. Per the germline V gene, CDR1 is SGHNT and CDR2 is YYREEE (reference sequence). The CDR3 totals 18 residues. The CDR3 is CASSLALGLAGEAYEQYF. Written as DNA, the CDR3 is TGTGCCAGCAGCTTGGCCCTCGGCCTAGCGGGTGAGGCCTACGAGCAGTACTTC. The full variable domain, in which reference TRBV5-4 and TRBJ2-7 provide the parts outside the CDR3, is ETGVTQSPTHLIKTRGQQVTLRCSSQSGHNTVSWYQQALGQGPQFIFQYYREEENGRGNFPPRFSGLQFPNYSSELNVNALELDDSALYLCASSLALGLAGEAYEQYFGPGTRLTVT.

This rearrangement joins TRBV5-1 to TRBJ1-2, with D maybe TRBD1 (6 bases). From germline, CDR1 is SGHRS and CDR2 YFSETQ. Deletions cut 1 base from V and 6 bases from J, with 13 bases between. This CDR3 has 14 residues. This CDR3 reads CASSLTGRYDGYTF. The DNA for the CDR3 is TGCGCCAGCAGCTTGACAGGGCGATACGATGGCTACACCTTC.

The chain combines TRBV7-2 with TRBJ2-1; TRBD2 agrees at 11 bases. Losses at the gene ends were 1 base for V and 10 bases for J; bases not matched to a gene: 15. CDR1 is SGHTA, CDR2 FQGNSA, per germline. CDR3 length equals 18 residues. This CDR3 is CASSLVTSGGLTTTEQFF. CDR3 nucleotide sequence: TGTGCCAGCAGCTTAGTAACTAGCGGGGGACTGACCACTACCGAGCAGTTCTTC.

This chain links TRBV7-8 with TRBJ2-1; TRBD2 aligns across 8 bases. The CDR3 loop spans 15 amino acids. Germline CDR1 reads SGHVS; CDR2 reads FQNEAQ. Trimming took 1 base from V and 4 from J; bases not matched to a gene: 3. CDR3 nucleotide sequence: TGTGCCAGCAGCTTAGTTGGCGGGGGGTACAATGAGCAGTTCTTC. Residues: CASSLVGGGYNEQFF.

Turning to this clone: Within the sample, other DNA sequences also encode this same CDR3. The chain recombines TRBV5-1 with TRBJ2-3; TRBD2 is a possible D gene (6 bases). The CDR3 length is 12 residues. The V gene lost 4 bases and the J gene lost 6 bases, with 9 bases spanning the gap. Germline V lookup: CDR1 SGHRS, CDR2 YFSETQ. The CDR3 DNA is TGCGCCAGCAGCCCCGGGGGTGATACGCAGTATTTT. This sequence encodes CASSPGGDTQYF.

This clone was found a few times. The chain employs TRBV19 and TRBJ1-5; D is undetermined. With 3 bases removed from V and 2 bases from J, the gap between germline ends came to 14 bases. The CDR3 spans 16 residues. Germline CDR1 LNHDA, CDR2 SQIVND (reference sequence). The CDR3 region has the DNA TGTGCCAGTAGTATTGAACCCTCCGAGGGCAATCAGCCCCAGCATTTT. Its protein is CASSIEPSEGNQPQHF.

The J gene is TRBJ2-1, the V gene TRBV5-4; 11 bases are a match to TRBD2. This CDR3 comprises 15 residues. Germline CDR1 is SGHNT and CDR2 is YYREEE (reference sequence). V lost 4 bases, J lost 7 bases, and 7 bases stayed unmatched. The CDR3 here is CASSPTGLAANEQFF. CDR3 nucleotides: TGTGCCAGCAGCCCGACGGGACTAGCGGCGAATGAGCAGTTCTTC. Filled out from reference TRBV5-4 and TRBJ2-1, the complete variable domain reads ETGVTQSPTHLIKTRGQQVTLRCSSQSGHNTVSWYQQALGQGPQFIFQYYREEENGRGNFPPRFSGLQFPNYSSELNVNALELDDSALYLCASSPTGLAANEQFFGPGTRLTVL.

This clone is a singleton in its sample. The chain carries TRBV7-2 and TRBJ2-2, with 12 bases that match TRBD2. Germline trimming cut 6 bases from V and 4 bases from J; bases unmatched to any gene: 6. Germline assignment: CDR1 SGHTA and CDR2 FQGNSA. The CDR3 runs to 16 residues. The CDR3 DNA reads as TGTGCCAGCAGTCCCTCTAGCGGGGGGGGCACCGGGGAGCTGTTTTTT. It translates to CASSPSSGGGTGELFF.

This chain's CDR3 is CASSSSGTTSGNTIYF. CDR3 sequence (DNA): TGCGCCAGCAGCTCATCCGGGACAACCTCTGGAAACACCATATATTTT. The V and J genes are TRBV5-1 and TRBJ1-3, with D perhaps TRBD1 (6 bases). Trimming took off 3 bases at V and 0 bases at J, with 13 bases between the two ends. There are 16 residues in the CDR3. The germline V gene has CDR1 SGHRS and CDR2 YFSETQ.

The CDR3 DNA reads as TGCGCCAGCAGCCCGGGACAGGGTGGGCAAAGCTCCTATAATTCACCCCTCCACTTT. Encoded protein: CASSPGQGGQSSYNSPLHF. V and J are TRBV5-1 and TRBJ1-6; the match to TRBD1 covers 9 bases. Per germline, CDR1 SGHRS and CDR2 YFSETQ. The CDR3 totals 19 residues. The V gene end was trimmed by 4 bases and the J gene end by 0 bases; junction bases not matched to a gene: 11.

For the CDR3, the DNA is TGTGCCAGCAGCATAGTGGGGGCGACACTTGATACGCAGTATTTT. This encodes CASSIVGATLDTQYF. The chain links TRBV9 to TRBJ2-3, with D perhaps matching TRBD1 (6 bases). Between the trimmed V and J ends, which lost 4 bases and 6 bases, there was a span of 18 bases. The CDR3 has 15 residues. Germline CDR1 and CDR2: SGDLS and YYNGEE.

V gene TRBV5-8 combines with J gene TRBJ1-6; D unclear. The ends were cut back, 5 bases at V and 0 bases at J, with 3 bases in the middle. The CDR3 has 13 residues. Germline assignment: CDR1 SGHTS and CDR2 YDEGEE. CDR3 in amino acids: CASRSSYNSPLHF. The CDR3 DNA is TGTGCCAGCAGGAGCTCCTATAATTCACCCCTCCACTTT.

This CDR3 reads CASQSGRAGTYEQYF. The CDR3 DNA reads TGTGCCAGCCAGAGCGGGAGGGCCGGGACCTACGAGCAGTACTTC. The chain combines TRBV6-1 with TRBJ2-7; 10 bases are shared with TRBD2. The CDR3 covers 15 residues. With V trimmed by 8 bases and J by 2 bases, 9 bases remained unmatched. Per germline, CDR1 MNHNS and CDR2 SASEGT.

The chain employs TRBV5-6 and TRBJ2-5; the D is unclear. The CDR3 has 16 amino acids. Germline CDR1 SGHDT, CDR2 YYEEEE. V was trimmed by 4 bases and J by 1 base, leaving 17 bases between them. The CDR3 loop is CASSAYVGQIQETQYF. In nucleotides, the CDR3 is TGTGCCAGCAGCGCGTACGTTGGGCAAATCCAAGAGACCCAGTACTTC.

The chain has TRBV7-2 and TRBJ2-1; 7 bases map to TRBD2. The V gene end was trimmed by 3 bases and the J gene end by 11 bases; junction bases not matched to a gene: 19. In germline, CDR1 is SGHTA, CDR2 FQGNSA. The CDR3 extends over 17 amino acids. The CDR3 loop is CASSFMWGGEFRNKQFF. CDR3 coding DNA: TGTGCCAGCAGCTTCATGTGGGGGGGTGAATTTCGGAATAAGCAGTTCTTC.

The CDR3 is CASSYDRSSTDTQYF. The CDR3 nucleotides are TGTGCCAGCAGTTACGACAGGTCTAGCACAGATACGCAGTATTTT. The chain has TRBV28 and TRBJ2-3, with D perhaps matching TRBD1 (6 bases). Trimming took off 4 bases at V and 0 bases at J, with 11 bases between the two ends. The CDR3 loop spans 15 amino acids. CDR1 and CDR2 (germline): MDHEN, SYDVKM.

The rearrangement uses TRBV5-5 and TRBJ2-7; maybe TRBD2 (6 bases). The CDR3 runs 17 residues. CDR1 is SGHKS and CDR2 is YYEKEE in the germline V gene (reference sequence). V was pared by 2 bases and J by 0 bases, with 18 bases between. This chain's CDR3 is CASSLPFEGGPSYEQYF. For the CDR3, the DNA is TGTGCCAGCAGCTTACCGTTTGAGGGAGGCCCCTCCTACGAGCAGTACTTC.

The V and J genes are TRBV29-1 and TRBJ1-2; tentatively, D is TRBD1 (6 bases). This CDR3 spans 13 amino acids. Germline V lookup: CDR1 SQVTM, CDR2 ANQGSEA. V was cut by 0 bases and J by 7 bases, with 12 bases left in between. CDR3 sequence reads: CSVEEAGAPGYTF. As DNA, the CDR3 is TGCAGCGTTGAAGAAGCGGGGGCGCCTGGCTACACCTTC.

The chain carries TRBV19 and TRBJ1-5; the D is unclear. The CDR3 extends over 15 amino acids. V was shortened by 0 bases and J by 9 bases, with 15 bases between the two germline ends. From germline, CDR1 is LNHDA and CDR2 SQIVND (reference sequence). CDR3: CASSIDARGRLPQHF. CDR3 sequence (DNA): TGTGCCAGTAGTATAGATGCCCGAGGCAGATTGCCCCAGCATTTT.

This chain uses TRBV7-2 with TRBJ1-2, with TRBD1 matching over 7 bases. Trimming removed 3 bases from V and 2 bases from J; junction bases left unmatched: 9. The length of the CDR3 is 16 residues. CDR1 is SGHTA and CDR2 is FQGNSA in the germline V gene. The CDR3 is CASSFRRDSRNYGYTF. In nucleotides, the CDR3 is TGTGCCAGCAGCTTCCGAAGGGACAGCCGAAACTATGGCTACACCTTC.

The rearrangement links TRBV5-1 to TRBJ1-2; D may be TRBD1 (6 bases). V was pared by 0 bases and J by 10 bases, with 10 bases between. The CDR3 has 12 residues. CDR1 and CDR2 from the germline V gene are SGHRS and YFSETQ. DNA for the CDR3: TGCGCCAGCAGCTTGGAGACAGGTCCCTACACCTTC. The encoded protein is CASSLETGPYTF.

This clone was observed a few times. J is TRBJ2-5 and V is TRBV4-1, with 11 bases lining up with TRBD2. V trimming: 4 bases; J trimming: 1 base; junction bases outside the gene matches: 2. The CDR3 sequence is 15 residues long. The V gene's germline CDR1 is MGHRA and CDR2 YSYEKL. Here the CDR3 reads CASSLAGGIQETQYF. CDR3 coding DNA: TGCGCCAGCAGCCTAGCGGGAGGGATCCAAGAGACCCAGTACTTC.

The V gene is TRBV28, the J gene TRBJ1-5; D may be TRBD1 (5 bases). V gave up 8 bases and J gave up 2 bases, with 7 bases separating them. CDR1 is MDHEN and CDR2 is SYDVKM in the germline V gene. The CDR3 is 12 amino acids. The CDR3 sequence is CASGGGNQPQHF. CDR3 DNA: TGTGCCAGCGGGGGGGGCAATCAGCCCCAGCATTTT. Filled out from reference TRBV28 and TRBJ1-5, the complete variable domain reads DVKVTQSSRYLVKRTGEKVFLECVQDMDHENMFWYRQDPGLGLRLIYFSYDVKMKEKGDIPEGYSVSREKKERFSLILESASTNQTSMYLCASGGGNQPQHFGDGTRLSIL.